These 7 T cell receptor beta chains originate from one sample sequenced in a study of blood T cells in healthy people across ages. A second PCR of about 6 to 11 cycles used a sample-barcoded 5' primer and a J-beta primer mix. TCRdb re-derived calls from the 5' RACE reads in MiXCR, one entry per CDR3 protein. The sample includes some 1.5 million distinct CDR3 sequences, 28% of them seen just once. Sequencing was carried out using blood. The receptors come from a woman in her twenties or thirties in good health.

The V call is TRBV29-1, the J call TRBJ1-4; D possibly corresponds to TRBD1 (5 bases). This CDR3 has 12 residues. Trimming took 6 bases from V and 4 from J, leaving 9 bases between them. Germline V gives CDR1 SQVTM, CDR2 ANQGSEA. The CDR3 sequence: CSVTASNEKLFF. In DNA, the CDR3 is TGCAGCGTGACAGCCAGTAATGAAAAACTGTTTTTT. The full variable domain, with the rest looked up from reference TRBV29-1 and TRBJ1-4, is SAVISQKPSRDICQRGTSLTIQCQVDSQVTMMFWYRQQPGQSLTLIATANQGSEATYESGFVIDKFPISRPNLTFSTLTVSNMSPEDSSIYLCSVTASNEKLFFGSGTQLSVL.

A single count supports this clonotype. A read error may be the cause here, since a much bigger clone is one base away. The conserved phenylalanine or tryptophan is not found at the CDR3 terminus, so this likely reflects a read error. The CDR3 region has the DNA TGTGCCAGCAGTCCCCGGACAGGAGGTCGGAATCAGCCCCAGCATTTG. Translating gives CASSPRTGGRNQPQHL. The V and J genes are TRBV12-3 or TRBV12-4 and TRBJ1-5; 7 bases are shared with TRBD1. The CDR3 is 16 amino acids. V trimming: 5 bases; J trimming: 4 bases; junction bases outside the gene matches: 11.

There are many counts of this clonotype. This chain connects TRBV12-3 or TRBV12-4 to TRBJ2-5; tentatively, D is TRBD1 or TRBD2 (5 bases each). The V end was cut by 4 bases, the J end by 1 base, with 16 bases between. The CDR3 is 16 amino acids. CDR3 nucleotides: TGTGCCAGCAGTTCAACCGGGACGGGTACCCAAGAGACCCAGTACTTC. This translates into CASSSTGTGTQETQYF.

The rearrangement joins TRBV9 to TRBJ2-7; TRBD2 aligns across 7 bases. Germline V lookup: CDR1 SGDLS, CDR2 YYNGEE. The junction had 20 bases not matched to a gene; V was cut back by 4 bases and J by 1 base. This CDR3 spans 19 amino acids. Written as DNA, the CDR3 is TGTGCCAGCAGCTCTTCTCCCCTAAGACTAGCTGGGAATTCCTACGAGCAGTACTTC. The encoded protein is CASSSSPLRLAGNSYEQYF.

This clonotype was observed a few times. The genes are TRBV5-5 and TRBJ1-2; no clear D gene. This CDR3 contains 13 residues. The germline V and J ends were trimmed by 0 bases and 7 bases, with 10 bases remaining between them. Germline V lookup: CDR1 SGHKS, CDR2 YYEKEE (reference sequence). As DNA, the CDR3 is TGTGCCAGCAGCTTGGGGGGTGATGCTGGCTACACCTTC. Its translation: CASSLGGDAGYTF.

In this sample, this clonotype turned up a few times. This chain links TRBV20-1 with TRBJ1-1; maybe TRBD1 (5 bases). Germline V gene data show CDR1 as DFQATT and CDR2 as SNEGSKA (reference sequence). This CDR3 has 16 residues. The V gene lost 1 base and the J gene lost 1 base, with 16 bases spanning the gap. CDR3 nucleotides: TGCAGTGCTAGAGGGGGGGGGTCGGCTGGGAACACTGAAGCTTTCTTT. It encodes CSARGGGSAGNTEAFF.

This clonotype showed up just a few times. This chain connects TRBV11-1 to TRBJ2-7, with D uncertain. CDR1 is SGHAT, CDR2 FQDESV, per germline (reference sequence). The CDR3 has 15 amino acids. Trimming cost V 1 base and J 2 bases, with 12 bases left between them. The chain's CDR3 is CASSLGGSVPYEQYF. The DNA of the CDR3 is TGTGCCAGCAGCTTAGGTGGCTCGGTCCCCTACGAGCAGTACTTC. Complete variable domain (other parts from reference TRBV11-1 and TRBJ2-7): EAEVAQSPRYKITEKSQAVAFWCDPISGHATLYWYRQILGQGPELLVQFQDESVVDDSQLPKDRFSAERLKGVDSTLKIQPAELGDSAMYLCASSLGGSVPYEQYFGPGTRLTVT.